This T cell receptor beta chain was obtained from a study of blood T cell repertoires in COVID-19 (dated by TCRdb to about 2020). About the full investigation: The collaborator samples originated in the United States, Italy and Spain and spanned the acute and convalescent phases of COVID-19. The material from the prospective study consisted of cDNA or gDNA derived from T cells, B-cell-depleted T cells, or PBMCs. Subjects who had been exposed to COVID-19, were actively infected with it, or had recovered from it provided the deeply sampled blood TCRbeta repertoires that made up the dataset. The repertoires were made available in a free public database intended to serve as a resource for research on the immune response to SARS-CoV-2. Samples came from the ongoing ImmuneRACE study (first 160 participants) plus 1,254 subjects from 6 global collaborators. A de-identified subject ID, COVID-19 status, age in years and sex were almost always included in the sample metadata. HLA class I and class II types, where available, came from metadata supplied by the sample provider rather than from assay-based typing.

In Seattle, one collaborating source enrolled patients while the infection was active and tracked those patients longitudinally over the course of disease. Each collaborating institution followed its own protocols to collect whole blood in K2EDTA tubes. For TCRbeta analysis, collaborator samples were shipped as frozen whole blood, as isolated PBMCs, or as DNA extracted from either sample type. The CDR3 starts with the cysteine, ends with the phenylalanine, and has 17 residues. CDR3 DNA is the only sequence kept; it has 51 bases, read in frame from the first base. V loses 6 bases at its end and J loses 2 bases; junction bases beyond the gene matches: 13. CDR1 and CDR2, looked up from the germline V gene (reference sequence), are LNHDA and SQIVND. Study-level results and caveats: The amount of clinical and demographic metadata varied by source and participant and was provided uncurated.

This clone came up once. It has no known antigen specificity. There are no base qualities to consult, and no much larger clone falls within one base. TCRbeta CDR3 regions were amplified from genomic DNA using the immunoSEQ Assay, a bias-controlled multiplex PCR. As for the original processing: Nucleated cell counts per sample were estimated from amplification of reference gene primers within the assay. To quantify the absolute abundance of each unique TCRbeta CDR3 rearrangement, sequence reads were collapsed and filtered. For each sample, productive Simpson clonality was calculated as the square root of Simpson's diversity index across productive rearrangements. Imported from immuneACCESS, the table was reduced by TCRdb to in-frame sequences with V and J called. These copies leave out some clones; in studies compared against another copy, an unresolved V gene accounts for under half, and the cause of the remainder is not known. The DNA was the basis for D and trimming; V, J and clone size are from that table. The sample table holds about 50,000 clones, of which around 84% were seen once. The top ten clonotypes cover 2.5% to 3% of the sample.

This clonotype was sampled from a woman older than 75 with COVID-19, enrolled during active disease. The chain employs TRBV19 and TRBJ2-1, and 7 bases in between align with TRBD2. Sample: peripheral blood. The CDR3 has the sequence CASRGYVAGGTYNEQFF. The nucleotides read TGTGCCAGTAGGGGTTACGTTGCCGGGGGGACCTACAATGAGCAGTTCTTC.